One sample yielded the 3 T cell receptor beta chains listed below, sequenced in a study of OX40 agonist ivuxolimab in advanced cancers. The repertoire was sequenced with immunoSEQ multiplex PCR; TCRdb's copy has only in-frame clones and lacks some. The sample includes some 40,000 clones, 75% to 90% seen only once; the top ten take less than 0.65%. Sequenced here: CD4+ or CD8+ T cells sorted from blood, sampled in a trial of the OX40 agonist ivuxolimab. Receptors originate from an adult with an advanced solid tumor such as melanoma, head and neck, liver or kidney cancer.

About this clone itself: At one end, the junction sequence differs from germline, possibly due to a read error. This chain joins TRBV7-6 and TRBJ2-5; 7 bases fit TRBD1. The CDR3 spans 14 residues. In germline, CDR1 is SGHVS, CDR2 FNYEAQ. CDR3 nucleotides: TGTGCCAGCAGTTTAGGGGGCGCGTGGGAGACCCAGTACTTC. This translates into CASSLGGAWETQYF.

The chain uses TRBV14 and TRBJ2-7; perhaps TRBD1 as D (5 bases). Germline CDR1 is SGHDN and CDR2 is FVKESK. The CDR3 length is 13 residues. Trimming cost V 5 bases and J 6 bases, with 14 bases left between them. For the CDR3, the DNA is TGTGCCAGCAGCGCCAGGGTATTCGGCGAGCAGTACTTC. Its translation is CASSARVFGEQYF.

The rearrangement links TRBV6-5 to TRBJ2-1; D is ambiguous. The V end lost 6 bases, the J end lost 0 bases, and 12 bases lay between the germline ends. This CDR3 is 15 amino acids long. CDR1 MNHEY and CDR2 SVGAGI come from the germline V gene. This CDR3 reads CASSRTDPSYNEQFF. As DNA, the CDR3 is TGTGCCAGCAGCCGGACGGATCCCTCCTACAATGAGCAGTTCTTC.